The 26 T cell receptor beta chains presented below share a single source sample, sequenced in a study of blood T cell repertoires in COVID-19. The assay was immunoSEQ multiplex PCR, and TCRdb's table has in-frame clones only and misses some. Of 150,000 to 200,000 clones in the sample, 65% to 85% were seen once. The sequencing sample was made of PBMCs or T cells enriched from blood (not recorded which). These receptors were obtained from an older woman who had recovered from COVID-19.

The chain combines TRBV6-1 with TRBJ1-1, with TRBD1 identical over 9 bases. This CDR3 has 18 amino acids. Trimming removed 4 bases from V and 3 bases from J; junction bases left unmatched: 15. The germline gives CDR1 MNHNS, CDR2 SASEGT. This chain's CDR3 is CASSVAGTGYRQDTEAFF. The CDR3 DNA reads TGTGCCAGCAGTGTCGCCGGGACAGGGTACCGACAGGACACTGAAGCTTTCTTT.

V is TRBV7-9 and J is TRBJ2-3; D gene uncertain. Germline assignment: CDR1 SEHNR and CDR2 FQNEAQ (reference sequence). This CDR3 comprises 14 residues. V lost 0 bases to trimming and J lost 3 bases, with 7 bases between them. The CDR3 region has the DNA TGTGCCAGCAGCTTAGCTTTAGATACAGATACGCAGTATTTT. Its translation: CASSLALDTDTQYF. Full variable domain (remainder filled in from reference TRBV7-9 and TRBJ2-3): DTGVSQNPRHKITKRGQNVTFRCDPISEHNRLYWYRQTLGQGPEFLTYFQNEAQLEKSRLLSDRFSAERPKGSFSTLEIQRTEQGDSAMYLCASSLALDTDTQYFGPGTRLTVL.

This chain joins TRBV7-6 and TRBJ2-3; the match to TRBD1 covers 9 bases. This CDR3 is built from 15 residues. Germline values: CDR1 SGHVS, CDR2 FNYEAQ. V gave up 8 bases and J gave up 6 bases; unmatched junction bases: 12. This chain's CDR3 is CASGSGQGLGDTQYF. In nucleotides, the CDR3 is TGTGCCAGCGGGTCGGGACAGGGCTTGGGCGATACGCAGTATTTT.

This clone was counted a single time. The genes are TRBV3-1 (or the pseudogene TRBV3-2) and TRBJ2-7, with D unclear. The germline gives CDR1 LGHDT, CDR2 YNNKEL (reference sequence). This CDR3 has 12 residues. The germline V and J ends were trimmed by 5 bases and 4 bases, with 9 bases remaining between them. CDR3 in amino acids: CASSRLGYEQYF. The CDR3 nucleotides are TGTGCCAGCAGCAGACTTGGATACGAGCAGTACTTC.

Only one count was recorded for this clone. This chain joins TRBV7-9 and TRBJ1-2, with D maybe TRBD1 (6 bases). V was cut by 5 bases and J by 4 bases, with 17 bases left in between. Per the germline V gene, CDR1 is SEHNR and CDR2 is FQNEAQ (reference sequence). CDR3 size: 15 residues. CDR3 loop: CASSQLSDRVYGYTF. Here the CDR3 DNA reads TGTGCCAGCAGCCAACTGTCGGACAGAGTCTATGGCTACACCTTC.

This chain connects TRBV28 to TRBJ2-1; 7 bases line up with TRBD2. This CDR3 region has 16 residues. Germline loops: CDR1 MDHEN, CDR2 SYDVKM. V trimming: 6 bases; J trimming: 0 bases; junction bases outside the gene matches: 8. Here the CDR3 reads CASRGLAGSSYNEQFF. CDR3 nucleotides: TGTGCCAGCAGGGGATTAGCGGGTAGCTCCTACAATGAGCAGTTCTTC.

The chain uses TRBV20-1 and TRBJ2-7; unclear D gene. The CDR3 sequence is 11 residues long. CDR1 and CDR2 (germline): DFQATT, SNEGSKA (reference sequence). The germline V and J ends were trimmed by 6 bases and 3 bases, with 9 bases remaining between them. The CDR3 protein is CSAGRGYEQYF. Written as DNA, the CDR3 is TGCAGTGCCGGTAGAGGCTACGAGCAGTACTTC.

The V call is TRBV10-2, the J call TRBJ1-5, with a weak D call TRBD1 (5 bases). Germline V gene lookup returns CDR1 WSHSY and CDR2 SAAADI. V dropped 2 bases and J dropped 6 bases, with 11 bases sitting between them. The CDR3 has 14 residues. CDR3: CASSEGGGVQPQHF. The CDR3 DNA reads TGCGCCAGCAGTGAGGGCGGAGGGGTTCAGCCCCAGCATTTT.

This chain connects TRBV3-1 (or the pseudogene TRBV3-2) to TRBJ2-7; 12 nucleotides line up with TRBD2. V gave up 1 base and J gave up 4 bases; unmatched junction bases: 2. The germline V gene encodes CDR1 LGHDT and CDR2 YNNKEL (reference sequence). This CDR3 comprises 15 residues. The DNA of the CDR3 is TGTGCCAGCAGCCAAGGGCTAGCGGGAGGGTACGAGCAGTACTTC. Its protein product is CASSQGLAGGYEQYF.

V gene TRBV2 combines with J gene TRBJ1-1; the D is unclear. CDR3 length equals 15 residues. Germline lookup yields CDR1 SNHLY and CDR2 FYNNEI. Trimming pared 7 bases from V and 5 bases from J, leaving 20 bases between. CDR3 sequence: CASTPTTLSATEAFF. CDR3 nucleotides: TGTGCCAGCACCCCCACTACACTATCCGCGACTGAAGCTTTCTTT.

V gene TRBV6-5 combines with J gene TRBJ1-1; 8 nucleotides align to TRBD1. J gave up 5 bases and V 7 bases, and 6 bases lay outside the gene matches. CDR1 MNHEY and CDR2 SVGAGI come from the germline V gene. The CDR3 contains 13 residues. Written as DNA, the CDR3 is TGTGCCAGCACCGAGGACAGGGAGACTGAAGCTTTCTTT. The encoded protein is CASTEDRETEAFF.

J is TRBJ2-7 and V is TRBV6-6; D may be TRBD2 (7 bases). The germline V gene has CDR1 MNHNY and CDR2 SVGAGI (reference sequence). V gave up 5 bases and J gave up 2 bases, with 13 bases separating them. The CDR3 has 14 amino acids. In nucleotides, the CDR3 is TGTGCCAGCAGTCGGGGGGCTCCCACCTACGAGCAGTACTTC. Protein: CASSRGAPTYEQYF.

V usage is TRBV19 and J usage is TRBJ2-2; the D gene is possibly TRBD1 (5 bases). The CDR3 extends over 15 amino acids. The V gene lost 3 bases and the J gene lost 1 base, with 9 bases spanning the gap. Germline V gives CDR1 LNHDA, CDR2 SQIVND (reference sequence). CDR3 in DNA: TGTGCCAGTAGTATCGACAGCCTGAACACCGGGGAGCTGTTTTTT. Its protein product is CASSIDSLNTGELFF.

The chain carries TRBV7-3 and TRBJ1-1; 9 bases are a match to TRBD1. CDR3 length: 14 amino acids. The trim removed 5 bases at V and 2 bases at J, leaving 3 bases unmatched. Germline V CDR1 and CDR2: SGHTA, FQGTGA. The DNA for the CDR3 is TGTGCCAGCAGCGCACAGGGGGCTAACACTGAAGCTTTCTTT. Amino acids: CASSAQGANTEAFF.

This sequence joins TRBV5-1 and TRBJ1-2; D is perhaps TRBD1 (5 bases). The ends were cut back, 0 bases at V and 6 bases at J, with 12 bases in the middle. The CDR3 has 14 amino acids. The germline V gene has CDR1 SGHRS and CDR2 YFSETQ. Here the CDR3 reads CASSLGGRADGYTF. CDR3 bases: TGCGCCAGCAGCTTGGGGGGCAGGGCGGATGGCTACACCTTC.

V usage is TRBV2 and J usage is TRBJ1-1; D might be TRBD1 (6 bases). Trimming pared 6 bases from V and 6 bases from J, leaving 14 bases between. This CDR3 has 13 residues. The V gene's germline CDR1 is SNHLY and CDR2 FYNNEI. The CDR3 DNA follows: TGTGCCAGCAGCGCAGGGGAATATTCTGAAGCTTTCTTT. Translation: CASSAGEYSEAFF.

The chain is built from TRBV3-1 (or the pseudogene TRBV3-2) and TRBJ2-2, with TRBD2 matching 7 bases. After removal of 4 bases from V and 5 bases from J, the junction contained 7 bases not matched to a gene. This CDR3 contains 15 residues. CDR1 and CDR2 from the germline V gene are LGHDT and YNNKEL (reference sequence). This CDR3 reads CASSLGGGGTGELFF. In DNA, the CDR3 is TGTGCCAGCAGCCTTGGCGGGGGAGGGACCGGGGAGCTGTTTTTT.

The chain joins TRBV27 to TRBJ1-6; D gene unclear. Trimming took 2 bases from V and 6 from J, leaving 8 bases between them. This CDR3 has 14 amino acids. CDR1 is MNHEY and CDR2 is SMNVEV in the germline V gene (reference sequence). The CDR3 reads CASSLGQTNSPLHF. CDR3 coding DNA: TGTGCCAGCAGTTTAGGGCAGACTAATTCACCCCTCCACTTT.

V usage is TRBV11-2 and J usage is TRBJ1-1; D is undetermined. CDR1 SGHAT and CDR2 FQNNGV come from the germline V gene. The V end lost 1 base, the J end lost 5 bases, and 8 bases lay between the germline ends. There are 13 residues in the CDR3. CDR3 region: CASSLGSNTEAFF. CDR3 bases: TGTGCCAGCAGCTTAGGGAGTAATACTGAAGCTTTCTTT.

The CDR3 loop is CAWTGDTAYSPLHF. The CDR3 region has the DNA TGTGCCTGGACAGGGGACACCGCTTATTCACCCCTCCACTTT. This chain joins TRBV30 and TRBJ1-6, with a possible D match to TRBD1 (6 bases). Trimming shortened V by 4 bases and J by 8 bases, and 15 bases separated the two germline ends. CDR3 length: 14 amino acids. The germline gives CDR1 GTSNPN, CDR2 SVGIG (reference sequence).

This clone appeared once. The V call is TRBV11-2, the J call TRBJ2-6, with D tentatively TRBD1 (5 bases). The length of the CDR3 is 15 residues. V was shortened by 3 bases and J by 3 bases, with 9 bases between the two germline ends. Germline V gives CDR1 SGHAT, CDR2 FQNNGV. CDR3 in amino acids: CASSFDSLGANVLTF. The CDR3 DNA follows: TGTGCCAGCAGCTTCGACAGCCTTGGGGCCAACGTCCTGACTTTC.

The chain combines TRBV7-3 with TRBJ1-1; TRBD1 aligns across 7 bases. Germline V gene sequence: CDR1 SGHTA, CDR2 FQGTGA. The CDR3 has 13 residues. The V segment lost 3 bases and the J segment 4 bases; nucleotides outside the gene matches: 2. CDR3 in DNA: TGTGCCAGCAGCTTGGGACAGACCACTGAAGCTTTCTTT. As protein: CASSLGQTTEAFF.

This clone was picked up a small number of times. Here the CDR3 DNA reads TGTGCCAGCAGCGTCAAGAGTAGCAATCAGCCCCAGCATTTT. Protein product: CASSVKSSNQPQHF. The chain recombines TRBV7-2 with TRBJ1-5, with D unclear. V gave up 5 bases and J gave up 0 bases, with 8 bases separating them. This CDR3 has 14 residues. The V gene's germline CDR1 is SGHTA and CDR2 FQGNSA.

This clone has more than one count but fewer than ten. This rearrangement joins TRBV7-9 to TRBJ1-4; 9 bases fit TRBD1. The J segment lost 8 bases and the V segment lost 5 bases, leaving 3 bases of the junction unmatched. Germline CDR1 SEHNR, CDR2 FQNEAQ (reference sequence). This CDR3 spans 13 amino acids. Written as DNA, the CDR3 is TGTGCCAGCAGCGTGGGACAGGGCGAAAAACTGTTTTTT. It encodes CASSVGQGEKLFF.

The chain recombines TRBV7-2 with TRBJ1-4, with 9 positions matching TRBD1. The J segment lost 0 bases and the V segment lost 4 bases, leaving 6 bases of the junction unmatched. The CDR3 spans 17 residues. Per germline, CDR1 SGHTA and CDR2 FQGNSA. In DNA form, the CDR3 reads TGTGCCAGCAGCTCGAGAGGGACAGGGACAACTAATGAAAAACTGTTTTTT. Translated, it gives CASSSRGTGTTNEKLFF.

V usage is TRBV2 and J usage is TRBJ1-5; D perhaps matches TRBD1 (5 bases). CDR1 and CDR2 from the germline V gene are SNHLY and FYNNEI. V was trimmed by 5 bases and J by 0 bases, leaving 8 bases between them. The CDR3 has 14 amino acids. The CDR3 here is CASSTQGSNQPQHF. The CDR3 DNA sequence: TGTGCCAGCAGTACCCAGGGTAGCAATCAGCCCCAGCATTTT.